This TCR beta chain was identified during a study of control samples from healthy donors and cancer patients. The CDR3 is made up of 17 amino acids. Looked up from germline, CDR1 is SGDLS and CDR2 is YYNGEE. Trimming cost V 3 bases and J 5 bases; bases outside gene matches: 11. Some clones are missing from TCRdb's copy, which holds only in-frame ones; the method was immunoSEQ multiplex PCR. The table lists 98,000 or so clones, around 82% of them singletons. The chain couples TRBV9 to TRBJ1-6; 7 bases line up with TRBD1. Material for sequencing was blood. The TCR originated in a man aged 60 to 75 in good health. CDR3 amino acids: CASSATGNVLNNSPLHF. The DNA of the CDR3 is TGTGCCAGCAGCGCGACAGGGAATGTCCTTAATAATTCACCCCTCCACTTT.